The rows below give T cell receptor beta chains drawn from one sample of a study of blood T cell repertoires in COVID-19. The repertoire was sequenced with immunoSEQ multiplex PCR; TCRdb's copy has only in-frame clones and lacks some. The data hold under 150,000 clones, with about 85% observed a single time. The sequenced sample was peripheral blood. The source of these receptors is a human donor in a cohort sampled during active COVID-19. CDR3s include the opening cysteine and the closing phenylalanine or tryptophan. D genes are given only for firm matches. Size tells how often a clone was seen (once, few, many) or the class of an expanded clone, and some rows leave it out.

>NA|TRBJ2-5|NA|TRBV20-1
CSAPTSLTQYF
TGCAGTGCCCCGACTAGTTTGACCCAGTACTTC
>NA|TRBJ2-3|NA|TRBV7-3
CASSFSSTDTQYF
TGTGCCAGCAGTTTTTCTAGCACAGATACGCAGTATTTT
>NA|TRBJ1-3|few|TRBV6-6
CASLSGNTIYF
TGTGCCAGCTTGAGTGGAAACACCATATATTTT
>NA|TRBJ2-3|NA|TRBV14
CASSPRLGGNTDTQYF
TGTGCCAGCAGCCCCCGTTTAGGCGGCAACACAGATACGCAGTATTTT
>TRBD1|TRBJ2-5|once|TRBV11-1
CASSLGGQGNGETQYF
TGTGCCAGCAGCTTAGGGGGACAGGGTAATGGAGAGACCCAGTACTTC
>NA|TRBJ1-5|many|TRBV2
CASSAEVNQPQHF
TGTGCCAGCAGCGCTGAGGTAAATCAGCCCCAGCATTTT
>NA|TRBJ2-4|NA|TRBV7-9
CASSLSSPGGNIQYF
TGTGCCAGCAGCCTAAGTTCCCCCGGGGGAAACATTCAGTACTTC
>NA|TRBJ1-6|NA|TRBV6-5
CASTPRNSPLHF
TGTGCCAGCACCCCTCGTAATTCACCCCTCCACTTT
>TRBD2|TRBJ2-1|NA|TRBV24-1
CATSDGLVGYNEQFF
TGTGCCACCAGTGATGGACTAGTAGGATACAATGAGCAGTTCTTC
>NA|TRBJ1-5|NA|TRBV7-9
CASSLGDKANQPQHF
TGTGCCAGCAGCTTAGGGGACAAAGCAAATCAGCCCCAGCATTTT
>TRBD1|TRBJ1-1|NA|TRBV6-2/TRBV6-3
CASSTPGTGGMNTEAFF
TGTGCCAGCAGTACTCCCGGGACAGGGGGTATGAACACTGAAGCTTTCTTT
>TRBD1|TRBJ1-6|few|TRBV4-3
CASSQDTGGLNSPLHF
TGCGCCAGCAGCCAAGATACAGGGGGCCTTAATTCACCCCTCCACTTT
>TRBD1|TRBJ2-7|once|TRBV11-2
CASSPGTGVTYEQYF
TGTGCCAGCAGCCCTGGGACAGGGGTTACCTACGAGCAGTACTTC
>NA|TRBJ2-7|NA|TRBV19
CASSIEGRYEQYF
TGTGCCAGTAGTATAGAAGGGAGGTACGAGCAGTACTTC
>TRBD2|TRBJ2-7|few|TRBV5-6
CASSPGGRETYEQYF
TGTGCCAGCAGCCCGGGAGGACGTGAGACCTACGAGCAGTACTTC
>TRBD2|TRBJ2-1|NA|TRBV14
CASSQDLGLGGNEQFF
TGTGCCAGCAGCCAAGATTTGGGACTAGGGGGAAATGAGCAGTTCTTC
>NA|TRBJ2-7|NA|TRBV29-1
CSVETRAYEQYF
TGCAGCGTGGAAACTAGGGCCTACGAGCAGTACTTC
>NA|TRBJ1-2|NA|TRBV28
CASSLRDSAVGGYTF
TGTGCCAGCAGCCTCCGCGACAGCGCCGTGGGGGGCTACACCTTC
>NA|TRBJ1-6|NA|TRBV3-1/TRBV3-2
CASSPSSSYNSPLHF
TGTGCCAGTTCCCCTTCGAGCTCCTATAATTCACCCCTCCACTTT
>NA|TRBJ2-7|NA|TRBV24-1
CATSQGREQYF
TGTGCCACCTCCCAGGGGCGTGAGCAGTACTTC
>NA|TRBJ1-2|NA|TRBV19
CASSPGVLYGYTF
TGTGCCAGTAGTCCCGGGGTTCTCTATGGCTACACCTTC
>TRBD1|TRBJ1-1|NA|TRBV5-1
CASSQGTGGSNTEAFF
TGCGCCAGCAGCCAGGGGACAGGGGGTTCGAACACTGAAGCTTTCTTT
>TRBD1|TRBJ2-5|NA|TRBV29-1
CSVEGDREGTQYF
TGCAGCGTTGAAGGGGACAGGGAGGGGACCCAGTACTTC
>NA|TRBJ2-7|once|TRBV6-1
CASSEAGSGRPYEQYF
TGTGCCAGCAGTGAAGCAGGTAGCGGACGACCTTACGAGCAGTACTTC
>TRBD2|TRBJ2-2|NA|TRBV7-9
CASSLLAGGTGELFF
TGTGCCAGCAGCCTCCTAGCGGGGGGCACCGGGGAGCTGTTTTTT
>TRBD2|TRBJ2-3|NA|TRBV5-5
CASSLVLAGGAGWEYF
TGTGCCAGCAGCTTGGTGCTAGCGGGGGGCGCAGGTTGGGAGTATTTT
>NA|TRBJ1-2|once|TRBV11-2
CASRGRGYGYTF
TGTGCCAGCAGAGGCCGGGGGTATGGCTACACCTTC
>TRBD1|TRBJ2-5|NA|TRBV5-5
CASSPRQGMGETQYF
TGTGCCAGCAGCCCTCGACAGGGGATGGGGGAGACCCAGTACTTC
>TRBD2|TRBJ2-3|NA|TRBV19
CASSAAGRGHTDTQYF
TGTGCCAGTAGTGCCGCAGGGAGGGGCCACACAGATACGCAGTATTTT
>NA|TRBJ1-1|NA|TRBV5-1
CASSGGGGIRNTEAFF
TGCGCCAGCAGCGGGGGAGGGGGAATTAGGAACACTGAAGCTTTCTTT
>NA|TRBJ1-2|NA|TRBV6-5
CASSYLGGGYTF
TGTGCCAGCAGTTACCTAGGGGGTGGCTACACCTTC
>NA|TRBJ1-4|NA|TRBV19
CASSPQGGREKLFF
TGTGCCAGTAGCCCCCAGGGCGGTCGGGAAAAACTGTTTTTT
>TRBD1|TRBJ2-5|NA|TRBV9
CASSPQGAPETQYF
TGTGCCAGCAGCCCACAGGGGGCGCCGGAGACCCAGTACTTC
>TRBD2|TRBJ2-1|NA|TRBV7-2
CASSIAASGGYNEQFF
TGTGCCAGCAGCATAGCGGCAAGCGGGGGATACAATGAGCAGTTCTTC
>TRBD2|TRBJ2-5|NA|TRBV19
CASSTERGVLGETQYF
TGTGCCAGTAGTACGGAGCGGGGGGTTCTCGGAGAGACCCAGTACTTC
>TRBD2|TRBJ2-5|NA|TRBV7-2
CASRNGLAGGQETQYF
TGTGCCAGCAGAAACGGACTAGCGGGGGGACAAGAGACCCAGTACTTC
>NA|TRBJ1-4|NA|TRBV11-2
CASRLQGPNEKLFF
TGTGCCAGCAGGCTACAGGGTCCTAATGAAAAACTGTTTTTT
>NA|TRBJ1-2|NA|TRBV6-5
CASSTPGSALGGYTF
TGTGCCAGCAGTACACCGGGAAGCGCTTTAGGTGGCTACACCTTC
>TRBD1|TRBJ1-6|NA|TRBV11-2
CASSPPGTGFFPLHF
TGTGCCAGCAGCCCCCCGGGGACAGGGTTTTTCCCCCTCCACTTT
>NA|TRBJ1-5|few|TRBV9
CASSVGEGNQPQHF
TGTGCCAGCAGCGTAGGGGAGGGCAATCAGCCCCAGCATTTT
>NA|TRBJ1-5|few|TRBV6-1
CASSEGRASNQPQHF
TGTGCCAGCAGTGAAGGCAGGGCTAGCAATCAGCCCCAGCATTTT